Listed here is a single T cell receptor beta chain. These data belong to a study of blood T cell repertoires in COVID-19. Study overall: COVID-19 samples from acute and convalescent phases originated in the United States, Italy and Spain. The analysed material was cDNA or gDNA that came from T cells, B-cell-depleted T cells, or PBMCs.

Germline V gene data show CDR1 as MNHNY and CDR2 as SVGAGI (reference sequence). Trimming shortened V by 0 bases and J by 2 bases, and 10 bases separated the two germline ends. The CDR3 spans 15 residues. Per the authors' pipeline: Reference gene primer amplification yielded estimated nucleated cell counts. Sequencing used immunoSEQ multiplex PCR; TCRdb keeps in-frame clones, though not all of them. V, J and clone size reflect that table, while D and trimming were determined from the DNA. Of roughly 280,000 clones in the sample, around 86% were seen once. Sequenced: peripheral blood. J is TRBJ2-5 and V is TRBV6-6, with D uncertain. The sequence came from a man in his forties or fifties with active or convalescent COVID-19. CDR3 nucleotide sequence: TGTGCCAGCAGTTACTCGGTGTCAACTCAAGAGACCCAGTACTTC. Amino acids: CASSYSVSTQETQYF.